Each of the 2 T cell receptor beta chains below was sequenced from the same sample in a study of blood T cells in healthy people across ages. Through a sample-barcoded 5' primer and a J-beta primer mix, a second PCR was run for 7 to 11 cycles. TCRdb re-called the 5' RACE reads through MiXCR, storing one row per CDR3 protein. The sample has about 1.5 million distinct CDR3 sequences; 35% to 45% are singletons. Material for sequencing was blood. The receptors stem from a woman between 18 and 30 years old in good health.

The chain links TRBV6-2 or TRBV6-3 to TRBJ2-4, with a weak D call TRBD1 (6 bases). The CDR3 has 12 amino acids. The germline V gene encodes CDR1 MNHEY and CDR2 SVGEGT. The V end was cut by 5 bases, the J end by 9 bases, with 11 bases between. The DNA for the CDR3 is TGTGCCAGCAGTCAGGTGGGGGCCATTCAGTACTTC. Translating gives CASSQVGAIQYF.

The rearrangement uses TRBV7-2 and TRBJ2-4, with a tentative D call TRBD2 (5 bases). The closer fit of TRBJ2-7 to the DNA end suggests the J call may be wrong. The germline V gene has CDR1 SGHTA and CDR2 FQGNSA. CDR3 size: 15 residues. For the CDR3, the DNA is TGTACCAGCAGCTTAAACGGGCTAGCCGCCTACGAGCAGTACTTC. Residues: CTSSLNGLAAYEQYF.